This entry lists 26 T cell receptor beta chains sequenced from one sample in a study of T cell repertoires in cytomegalovirus infection. TCRdb passed the reads through MiXCR, listing each CDR3 protein once. The data hold about 310,000 distinct CDR3 sequences, with roughly 25% observed a single time. These receptors have no known antigen. This sample comprised cultured PBMCs, obtained from culture after CMV antigen stimulation. These receptors were taken from a human donor in good health (CMV status not recorded). Some clones in this sample may be carry-over from other donors' samples.

The chain is built from TRBV10-3 and TRBJ2-1, with 9 bases identical to TRBD2. Germline loops: CDR1 ENHRY, CDR2 SYGVKD. The CDR3 is 15 residues long. The trim removed 6 bases at V and 12 bases at J, leaving 15 bases unmatched. The CDR3 loop reads CAIRVVGSGRFGQFF. The CDR3, as DNA: TGTGCCATCAGGGTGGTTGGTAGCGGGAGATTTGGGCAGTTCTTC.

This clonotype was seen ten or more times. The chain links TRBV7-2 to TRBJ2-1; weak D call: TRBD2 (6 bases). Germline CDR1 SGHTA, CDR2 FQGNSA. The V end lost 0 bases, the J end lost 1 base, and 13 bases lay between the germline ends. The CDR3 spans 17 residues. As DNA, the CDR3 is TGTGCCAGCAGCTTAGCGGGGGACGGGGGATCCTACAATGAGCAGTTCTTC. Translation gives CASSLAGDGGSYNEQFF.

This clonotype has at least ten counts. J is TRBJ2-7 and V is TRBV6-1; 9 bases map to TRBD2. V shed 4 bases and J 3 bases; nucleotides not matched to a gene: 4. This CDR3 has 14 residues. Looked up from germline, CDR1 is MNHNS and CDR2 is SASEGT. The CDR3 protein is CASSGGRALYEQYV. CDR3 coding DNA: TGTGCCAGCAGTGGCGGGAGGGCCCTCTACGAGCAGTACGTC.

This chain uses TRBV11-2 with TRBJ2-2; D gene unclear. The germline V gene has CDR1 SGHAT and CDR2 FQNNGV. CDR3 size: 14 residues. Trimming took 0 bases from V and 7 from J, leaving 9 bases between them. The CDR3 reads CASSLERRGGELFF. CDR3 sequence (DNA): TGTGCCAGCAGCTTAGAACGGCGAGGCGGGGAGCTGTTTTTT.

The J gene is TRBJ2-7, the V gene TRBV14; D is possibly TRBD2 (6 bases). CDR1 is SGHDN, CDR2 FVKESK, per germline. The germline V and J ends were trimmed by 0 bases and 4 bases, with 13 bases remaining between them. The CDR3 totals 15 residues. CDR3 sequence (DNA): TGTGCCAGCAGCCAAGAAGCCGCGGGACGGTACGAGCAGTACTTC. The encoded protein is CASSQEAAGRYEQYF.

This clonotype appeared many times. The J gene is TRBJ2-3, the V gene TRBV7-2; 12 bases map to TRBD2. CDR3 size: 22 residues. Germline V lookup: CDR1 SGHTA, CDR2 FQGNSA. With 3 bases clipped from V and 0 bases from J, the junction kept 19 bases outside the gene matches. This chain's CDR3 is CASSFPTRLGTSGPGSTDTQYF. The CDR3 coding sequence is TGTGCCAGCAGCTTCCCAACCCGGCTCGGGACTAGCGGGCCCGGAAGCACAGATACGCAGTATTTT.

This sequence joins TRBV12-3 or TRBV12-4 and TRBJ2-1; 12 bases match TRBD1. This CDR3 is 15 amino acids long. With V trimmed by 7 bases and J by 8 bases, 9 bases remained unmatched. CDR3 coding DNA: TGTGCCAGCACTTACGCGGGACAGGGGGCATATGAGCAGTTCTTC. Translating it yields CASTYAGQGAYEQFF.

This clonotype has a handful of counts. The chain couples TRBV7-9 to TRBJ1-2; unclear D gene. V was clipped by 3 bases and J by 6 bases, with 8 bases between them. Germline CDR1 SEHNR, CDR2 FQNEAQ (reference sequence). The CDR3 contains 12 residues. In DNA, the CDR3 is TGTGCCAGCAGCTTTAGAGTTGATGGCTACACCTTC. Its protein is CASSFRVDGYTF.

The V and J genes are TRBV12-3 or TRBV12-4 and TRBJ1-3, with D maybe TRBD1 (6 bases). Trimming shortened V by 6 bases and J by 3 bases, and 12 bases separated the two germline ends. This CDR3 has 14 amino acids. The CDR3 here is CASSPKGGGNTIYF. CDR3 in DNA: TGTGCCAGCAGCCCAAAAGGGGGTGGAAACACCATATATTTT.

The V gene is TRBV5-6, the J gene TRBJ2-7; no reliable D call. V lost 1 base and J lost 2, with 7 bases in between. The CDR3 loop spans 13 amino acids. Germline lookup yields CDR1 SGHDT and CDR2 YYEEEE. CDR3 region: CASSLIATYEQYF. The CDR3 DNA reads TGTGCCAGCAGCTTGATTGCAACCTACGAGCAGTACTTC.

This chain links TRBV29-1 with TRBJ2-3; no firm D call. Germline V gives CDR1 SQVTM, CDR2 ANQGSEA. This CDR3 contains 12 residues. V was shortened by 4 bases and J by 2 bases, with 7 bases between the two germline ends. Here the CDR3 DNA reads TGCAGCGTTGGGGATCCCACAGATACGCAGTATTTT. This sequence encodes CSVGDPTDTQYF.

This clonotype was counted a few times. The chain combines TRBV11-3 with TRBJ1-1; a weak D match, TRBD1 (5 bases). Deletions cut 1 base from V and 7 bases from J, with 19 bases between. Germline V gene lookup returns CDR1 SGHNT and CDR2 YENEEA. The CDR3 loop spans 16 amino acids. In DNA form, the CDR3 reads TGTGCCAGCAGCTTAGCGACAGACCCCCGCTCCTTTGAAGCTTTCTTT. This encodes CASSLATDPRSFEAFF.

This clonotype was counted a few times. The chain uses TRBV19 and TRBJ2-3; no clear D gene. The germline CDR1 and CDR2 sequences are LNHDA and SQIVND (reference sequence). This CDR3 is 13 amino acids long. V lost 1 base and J 3 bases, leaving 5 bases between the germline ends. The DNA of the CDR3 is TGTGCCAGTAGTATAGGGCGTACAGATACGCAGTATTTT. Its translation: CASSIGRTDTQYF.

J is TRBJ1-2 and V is TRBV4-3, with 8 bases matching TRBD1. The CDR3 totals 15 residues. V lost 1 base to trimming and J lost 4 bases; unmatched junction nucleotides: 5. Looked up from germline, CDR1 is LGHNA and CDR2 is YSLEER. CDR3 in DNA: TGCGCCAGCAGCCAAGCCCAGGGGGCTACCTATGGCTACACCTTC. Translation: CASSQAQGATYGYTF.

In its sample, this clonotype was seen many times. The gene calls are TRBV6-1 and TRBJ2-4; TRBD1 matches at 7 bases. Germline V gives CDR1 MNHNS, CDR2 SASEGT. The V and J ends lost 3 bases and 4 bases, in that order; junction bases with no gene match: 0. CDR3 length equals 13 residues. The chain's CDR3 is CASSDRGKNIQYF. The CDR3 bases are TGTGCCAGCAGTGACAGGGGGAAAAACATTCAGTACTTC.

This chain links TRBV7-9 with TRBJ1-2; D might be TRBD1 (5 bases). V lost 3 bases and J 8 bases, leaving 13 bases between the germline ends. The germline V gene has CDR1 SEHNR and CDR2 FQNEAQ (reference sequence). This CDR3 has 13 residues. CDR3 in DNA: TGTGCCAGCAGCTTTGGAAGGGGTTACGGCTACACCTTC. Residues: CASSFGRGYGYTF.

This clonotype was found many times. V usage is TRBV7-6 and J usage is TRBJ2-3; D might be TRBD2 (5 bases). This CDR3 comprises 15 residues. Germline V gene sequence: CDR1 SGHVS, CDR2 FNYEAQ. V lost 5 bases to trimming and J lost 2 bases, with 14 bases between them. The CDR3, as DNA: TGTGCCAGCAGCCAACGGACTGGCTTCACAGATACGCAGTATTTT. Amino acids: CASSQRTGFTDTQYF.

The chain has TRBV20-1 and TRBJ1-6; no firm D call. Trimming cost V 0 bases and J 3 bases, with 6 bases left between them. The CDR3 is made up of 14 amino acids. The germline gives CDR1 DFQATT, CDR2 SNEGSKA (reference sequence). In DNA form, the CDR3 reads TGCAGTGCTAGAGAGAGCAGCTATAATTCACCCCTCCACTTT. Residues: CSARESSYNSPLHF.

This clonotype appeared a few times. J is TRBJ1-1 and V is TRBV19; no firm D call. Germline V gene data show CDR1 as LNHDA and CDR2 as SQIVND (reference sequence). The CDR3 sequence is 17 residues long. Trimming pared 5 bases from V and 1 base from J, leaving 20 bases between. CDR3 region: CASSPQWGKKGNTEAFF. CDR3 in DNA: TGTGCCAGTAGTCCCCAGTGGGGTAAAAAAGGGAACACTGAAGCTTTCTTT.

This clonotype has only a few counts. This chain joins TRBV30 and TRBJ1-1; D might be TRBD1 (5 bases). Germline CDR1 and CDR2: GTSNPN and SVGIG (reference sequence). The V gene lost 3 bases and the J gene lost 1 base, with 18 bases spanning the gap. The CDR3 runs 16 residues. CDR3: CAWRGGTLAWNTEAFF. The CDR3 DNA is TGTGCCTGGAGAGGCGGGACGCTAGCATGGAACACTGAAGCTTTCTTT.

This clonotype was observed a few times. This chain joins TRBV28 and TRBJ2-1; 14 nucleotides line up with TRBD2. The CDR3 contains 15 residues. Per germline, CDR1 MDHEN and CDR2 SYDVKM. The V and J ends lost 9 bases and 9 bases, in that order; junction bases with no gene match: 10. The CDR3 nucleotides read TGTGCCAGGAGACTAGCGGGAGGGCCGACGTTTGAGCAGTTCTTC. Its translation is CARRLAGGPTFEQFF.

This clonotype was detected once. This rearrangement joins TRBV7-2 to TRBJ1-5; TRBD1 matches at 7 bases. The length of the CDR3 is 15 residues. The V segment lost 7 bases and the J segment 0 bases; nucleotides outside the gene matches: 6. In germline, CDR1 is SGHTA, CDR2 FQGNSA. The CDR3 DNA reads as TGTGCCAGCACCCAGACAGGGAATAGCAATCAGCCCCAGCATTTT. Translating it yields CASTQTGNSNQPQHF.

At least ten counts were recorded for this clonotype. The chain couples TRBV7-3 to TRBJ2-1; 7 bases agree with TRBD2. Unmatched junction bases numbered 7, after V lost 4 bases and J lost 4 bases. From germline, CDR1 is SGHTA and CDR2 FQGTGA. The CDR3 length is 15 residues. CDR3 sequence (DNA): TGTGCCAGCAGCTCTAGCGGAGGGGATTACAATGAGCAGTTCTTC. As protein: CASSSSGGDYNEQFF.

This clonotype turned up a few times. The V call is TRBV7-9, the J call TRBJ2-1; D ambiguous. The CDR3 sequence is 18 residues long. Trimming left V 2 bases short and J 8 bases short, with 25 bases between. From germline, CDR1 is SEHNR and CDR2 FQNEAQ (reference sequence). CDR3 residues: CASSLHTLRTTSRDEQFF. The CDR3 DNA reads as TGTGCCAGCAGCTTACACACCTTAAGGACCACCAGTCGCGATGAGCAGTTCTTC.

This clonotype was detected only a few times. The CDR3 region has the DNA TGTGCCAGCTCACCTGTGGTAAACCCAAACAATGAGCAGTTCTTC. Protein product: CASSPVVNPNNEQFF. The chain recombines TRBV18 with TRBJ2-1; D is undetermined. The CDR3 contains 15 residues. Germline loops: CDR1 KGHSH, CDR2 LQKENI. The V gene lost 3 bases and the J gene lost 5 bases, with 14 bases spanning the gap.

The sample holds a few counts of this clonotype. The chain is built from TRBV7-9 and TRBJ1-1; no firm D call. The length of the CDR3 is 11 residues. Trimming pared 3 bases from V and 10 bases from J, leaving 9 bases between. CDR1 and CDR2 from the germline V gene are SEHNR and FQNEAQ (reference sequence). The CDR3, as DNA: TGTGCCAGCAGCTTGTTTCCCGGAGCTTTCTTT. Protein sequence: CASSLFPGAFF.